The 22 T cell receptor beta chains in this list originate from one sample, sequenced in a study (dated by TCRdb to between 2021 and 2024). Library preparation employed the immunoSEQ multiplex PCR assay. TCRdb re-hosts the immuneACCESS table, in-frame sequences only. Its copies lack some clones; in the studies checked, an unresolved V gene accounts for under half of them, and the cause for the rest is not known. Within this sample are under 90,000 clones, with around 93% of them counted one time only. The top ten clonotypes cover 4% to 5% of the sample. Input material: PBMCs. These receptors were obtained from a man between 40 and 49 years old with rheumatoid arthritis.

The chain has TRBV19 and TRBJ2-3; tentative D call: TRBD2 (6 bases). The V gene's germline CDR1 is LNHDA and CDR2 SQIVND (reference sequence). Trimming removed 3 bases from V and 1 base from J, with 11 bases in between. The CDR3 contains 15 residues. The CDR3 loop reads CASSIGGVGTDTQYF. CDR3 in DNA: TGTGCCAGTAGTATCGGCGGGGTGGGCACAGATACGCAGTATTTT.

This clone was counted once. This chain uses TRBV3-1 (or the pseudogene TRBV3-2) with TRBJ2-1; 14 bases match TRBD2. V was pared by 4 bases and J by 0 bases, with 2 bases of the junction left unmatched. This CDR3 spans 17 amino acids. The germline gives CDR1 LGHDT, CDR2 YNNKEL (reference sequence). CDR3 sequence: CASSRGTSGSSYNEQFF. CDR3 nucleotides: TGTGCCAGCAGCCGAGGGACTAGCGGGAGCTCCTACAATGAGCAGTTCTTC.

The V and J genes are TRBV5-1 and TRBJ2-7; D not resolved. V dropped 2 bases and J dropped 3 bases, with 9 bases sitting between them. This CDR3 contains 13 residues. The germline V gene encodes CDR1 SGHRS and CDR2 YFSETQ. CDR3 residues: CASSLREDYEQYF. CDR3 nucleotide sequence: TGCGCCAGCAGCTTACGAGAGGACTACGAGCAGTACTTC.

The CDR3 coding sequence is TGTGCCAGCGCTAGAGATTTTGATTCACCCCTCCACTTT. Encoded protein: CASARDFDSPLHF. The V and J genes are TRBV9 and TRBJ1-6; no reliable D call. V was cut by 7 bases and J by 8 bases, with 13 bases left in between. The germline V gene encodes CDR1 SGDLS and CDR2 YYNGEE. This CDR3 region has 13 residues. The full variable domain, completed using reference TRBV9 and TRBJ1-6, is DSGVTQTPKHLITATGQRVTLRCSPRSGDLSVYWYQQSLDQGLQFLIQYYNGEERAKGNILERFSAQQFPDLHSELNLSSLELGDSALYFCASARDFDSPLHFGNGTRLTVT.

This chain links TRBV10-3 with TRBJ2-1; TRBD2 matches 12 bases. Germline lookup yields CDR1 ENHRY and CDR2 SYGVKD. The V segment lost 7 bases and the J segment 9 bases; nucleotides outside the gene matches: 7. The length of the CDR3 is 14 residues. The DNA of the CDR3 is TGTGCCATCAAATCTAGCGGGAGGGCGGTTGAGCAGTTCTTC. Protein sequence: CAIKSSGRAVEQFF.

The rearrangement joins TRBV2 to TRBJ1-3; D not resolved. The V gene's germline CDR1 is SNHLY and CDR2 FYNNEI. The length of the CDR3 is 14 residues. V lost 6 bases and J 0 bases, leaving 9 bases between the germline ends. In DNA, the CDR3 is TGTGCCAGCAGACCCGAGAGCTCTGGAAACACCATATATTTT. It yields the protein CASRPESSGNTIYF.

This clone was seen only once. The CDR3 DNA is TGTGCCAGCAGCTTAGAGAGTGGGGAGACCCAGTACTTC. Its translation: CASSLESGETQYF. The V call is TRBV7-2, the J call TRBJ2-5, with D unresolved. CDR1 is SGHTA and CDR2 is FQGNSA in the germline V gene. Trimming stripped 1 base from V and 5 bases from J, with 8 bases between. The CDR3 is 13 residues long.

The chain joins TRBV5-5 to TRBJ2-1; a weak D match, TRBD2 (6 bases). The germline CDR1 and CDR2 sequences are SGHKS and YYEKEE (reference sequence). The V end was cut by 4 bases, the J end by 2 bases, with 16 bases between. The CDR3 length is 16 residues. The CDR3 region is CASSPSGTLPYNEQFF. The CDR3 nucleotides read TGTGCCAGCAGCCCTTCCGGGACTCTTCCCTACAATGAGCAGTTCTTC.

The genes are TRBV5-1 and TRBJ1-4, with TRBD1 identical over 10 bases. Germline CDR1 reads SGHRS; CDR2 reads YFSETQ. This CDR3 contains 16 residues. The J segment lost 0 bases and the V segment lost 4 bases, leaving 3 bases of the junction unmatched. The CDR3 reads CASSTGQGATNEKLFF. The CDR3 coding sequence is TGCGCCAGCAGCACAGGACAGGGGGCAACTAATGAAAAACTGTTTTTT.

V gene TRBV19 combines with J gene TRBJ2-7; D possibly corresponds to TRBD2 (6 bases). Germline lookup yields CDR1 LNHDA and CDR2 SQIVND (reference sequence). The germline V and J ends were trimmed by 3 bases and 3 bases, with 12 bases remaining between them. This CDR3 contains 14 residues. This CDR3 reads CASSMGRDHYEQYF. CDR3 nucleotides: TGTGCCAGTAGTATGGGGCGGGACCACTACGAGCAGTACTTC. The full variable domain, rest sourced from reference TRBV19 and TRBJ2-7, is DGGITQSPKYLFRKEGQNVTLSCEQNLNHDAMYWYRQDPGQGLRLIYYSQIVNDFQKGDIAEGYSVSREKKESFPLTVTSAQKNPTAFYLCASSMGRDHYEQYFGPGTRLTVT.

The chain links TRBV3-1 (or the pseudogene TRBV3-2) to TRBJ2-7, with D maybe TRBD1 (6 bases). V was trimmed by 2 bases and J by 5 bases, leaving 13 bases between them. The CDR3 is 14 amino acids. CDR1 is LGHDT and CDR2 is YNNKEL in the germline V gene (reference sequence). CDR3 DNA: TGTGCCAGCAGCCAATCGGACAGAGACAACGAGCAGTACTTC. Translation gives CASSQSDRDNEQYF.

The chain recombines TRBV19 with TRBJ2-7; 11 bases match TRBD2. V was pared by 5 bases and J by 7 bases, with 7 bases of the junction left unmatched. Germline V gives CDR1 LNHDA, CDR2 SQIVND (reference sequence). The CDR3 runs 14 residues. The CDR3 nucleotides are TGTGCCAGTAGTTCACCGGGACTAGCGGTTGAGCAGTACTTC. Its translation: CASSSPGLAVEQYF.

This chain connects TRBV5-4 to TRBJ2-7, with 14 bases aligning to TRBD2. The V segment lost 2 bases and the J segment 6 bases; nucleotides outside the gene matches: 7. Germline CDR1 SGHNT, CDR2 YYREEE (reference sequence). The CDR3 has 16 amino acids. The CDR3 nucleotides read TGTGCCAGCAGCTTCGGGACTAGCGGGAGCCGATCCGAGCAGTACTTC. Translation gives CASSFGTSGSRSEQYF.

This chain links TRBV12-3 or TRBV12-4 with TRBJ2-1, with 7 nucleotides matching TRBD1. Germline trimming cut 6 bases from V and 13 bases from J; bases unmatched to any gene: 6. The CDR3 is made up of 11 amino acids. Here the CDR3 reads CASRQQGKQFF. DNA for the CDR3: TGTGCCAGCAGGCAACAGGGGAAACAGTTCTTC.

The chain couples TRBV6-1 to TRBJ1-1; D is ambiguous. The CDR3 has 16 amino acids. V dropped 2 bases and J dropped 1 base, with 14 bases sitting between them. Germline CDR1 and CDR2: MNHNS and SASEGT. The CDR3 protein is CASSEYGHSRNTEAFF. In nucleotides, the CDR3 is TGTGCCAGCAGTGAATACGGGCATTCGAGGAACACTGAAGCTTTCTTT.

V is TRBV11-3 and J is TRBJ2-3, with D perhaps TRBD1 (6 bases). The V and J ends lost 2 bases and 6 bases respectively, with 6 bases between them. In germline, CDR1 is SGHNT, CDR2 YENEEA. The length of the CDR3 is 12 residues. This chain's CDR3 is CASSLTGDTQYF. DNA of the CDR3: TGTGCCAGCAGCTTAACAGGGGATACGCAGTATTTT.

V gene TRBV7-2 combines with J gene TRBJ2-7; D is uncertain. Per germline, CDR1 SGHTA and CDR2 FQGNSA. The CDR3 is 13 amino acids. V lost 2 bases, J lost 6 bases, and 11 bases lay in between. CDR3 sequence reads: CASSLPSLREQYF. The CDR3 DNA is TGTGCCAGCAGCTTACCTTCCCTCCGCGAGCAGTACTTC. Complete variable domain (other parts from reference TRBV7-2 and TRBJ2-7): GAGVSQSPSNKVTEKGKDVELRCDPISGHTALYWYRQSLGQGLEFLIYFQGNSAPDKSGLPSDRFSAERTGGSVSTLTIQRTQQEDSAVYLCASSLPSLREQYFGPGTRLTVT.

A single count supports this clone. The gene calls are TRBV7-3 and TRBJ2-3; a possible D gene is TRBD1 (5 bases). Germline CDR1 and CDR2: SGHTA and FQGTGA. Trimming took 8 bases from V and 4 from J, leaving 13 bases between them. The CDR3 covers 13 residues. CDR3 nucleotide sequence: TGTGCCAGCGGTCTGCAGGGTCCAGATACGCAGTATTTT. This sequence encodes CASGLQGPDTQYF.

The genes are TRBV18 and TRBJ2-7; 9 nucleotides match TRBD1. The CDR3 is 17 residues long. The junction had 12 bases not matched to a gene; V was cut back by 6 bases and J by 0 bases. In germline, CDR1 is KGHSH, CDR2 LQKENI. The CDR3 loop is CASSHPLPDRGSYEQYF. CDR3 nucleotide sequence: TGTGCCAGCTCTCACCCTCTTCCGGACAGGGGCTCCTACGAGCAGTACTTC. Together with reference TRBV18 and TRBJ2-7, the CDR3 gives the full variable domain: NAGVMQNPRHLVRRRGQEARLRCSPMKGHSHVYWYRQLPEEGLKFMVYLQKENIIDESGMPKERFSAEFPKEGPSILRIQQVVRGDSAAYFCASSHPLPDRGSYEQYFGPGTRLTVT.

The chain combines TRBV7-2 with TRBJ1-1, with 8 nucleotides matching TRBD1. CDR3 length equals 14 residues. Trimming cost V 3 bases and J 3 bases; bases outside gene matches: 3. Germline lookup yields CDR1 SGHTA and CDR2 FQGNSA. The CDR3 DNA sequence: TGTGCCAGCAGCTTTTTGGACAGGGACACTGAAGCTTTCTTT. Translating it yields CASSFLDRDTEAFF.

The chain is built from TRBV2 and TRBJ1-6; TRBD1 matches at 9 bases. Trimming at V came to 6 bases and at J to 6 bases, leaving 6 bases not matched to a gene. The length of the CDR3 is 15 residues. From germline, CDR1 is SNHLY and CDR2 FYNNEI. The CDR3 DNA reads TGTGCCAGCAGGGGGACAGGGAACTTTAATTCACCCCTCCACTTT. Its protein is CASRGTGNFNSPLHF.

The chain joins TRBV6-6 to TRBJ2-5; the match to TRBD1 covers 10 bases. The CDR3 spans 14 residues. Germline-derived CDR1 and CDR2 are MNHNY and SVGAGI (reference sequence). Trimming took 6 bases from V and 5 from J; bases not matched to a gene: 6. CDR3 region: CASSDRGRGETQYF. The CDR3 nucleotides are TGTGCCAGCAGCGACAGGGGGCGCGGGGAGACCCAGTACTTC.